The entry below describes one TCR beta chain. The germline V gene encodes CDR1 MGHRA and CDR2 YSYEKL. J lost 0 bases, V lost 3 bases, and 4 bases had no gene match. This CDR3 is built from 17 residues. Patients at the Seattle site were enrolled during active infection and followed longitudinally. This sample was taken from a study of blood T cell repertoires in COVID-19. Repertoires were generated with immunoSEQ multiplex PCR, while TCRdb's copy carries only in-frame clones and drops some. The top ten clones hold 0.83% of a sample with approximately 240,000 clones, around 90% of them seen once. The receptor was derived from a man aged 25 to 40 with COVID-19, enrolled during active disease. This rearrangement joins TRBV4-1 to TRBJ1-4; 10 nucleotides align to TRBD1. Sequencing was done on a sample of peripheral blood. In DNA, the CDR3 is TGCGCCAGCAGCCAGCCGGGGACAGGGGCAACTAATGAAAAACTGTTTTTT. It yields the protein CASSQPGTGATNEKLFF.